This T cell receptor beta chain was identified during a study of shared T cell receptors in the human thymus. The germline V gene has CDR1 MGHRA and CDR2 YSYEKL. Trimming took off 3 bases at V and 2 bases at J, with 11 bases between the two ends. The CDR3 spans 15 residues. Generated by immunoSEQ multiplex PCR, the TCRdb table keeps only in-frame clones and is missing some. The sample has about 380,000 clones, roughly 94% seen once. The sequencing sample was made of thymocytes. This chain joins TRBV4-1 and TRBJ1-3, with D possibly TRBD1 on 6 matching bases. This TCR was recovered from a human donor. The CDR3 sequence: CASSHYRETGNTIYF. Here the CDR3 DNA reads TGCGCCAGCAGCCATTACAGGGAAACTGGAAACACCATATATTTT.